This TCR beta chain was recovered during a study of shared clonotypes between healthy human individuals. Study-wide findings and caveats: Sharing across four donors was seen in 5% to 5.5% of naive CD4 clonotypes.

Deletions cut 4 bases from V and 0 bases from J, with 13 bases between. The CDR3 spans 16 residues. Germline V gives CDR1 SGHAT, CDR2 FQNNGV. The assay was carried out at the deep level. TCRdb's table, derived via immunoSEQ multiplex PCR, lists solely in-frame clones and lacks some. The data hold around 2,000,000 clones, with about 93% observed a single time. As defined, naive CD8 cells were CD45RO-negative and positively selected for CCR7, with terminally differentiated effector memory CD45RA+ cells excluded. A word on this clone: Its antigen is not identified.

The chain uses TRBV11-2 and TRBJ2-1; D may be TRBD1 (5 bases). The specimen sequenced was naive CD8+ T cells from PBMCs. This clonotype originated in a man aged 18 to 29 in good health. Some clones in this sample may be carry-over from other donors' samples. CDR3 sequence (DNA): TGTGCCAGCAGCTCAAGGGGAAATCCCTCCTACAATGAGCAGTTCTTC. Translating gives CASSSRGNPSYNEQFF.